This T cell receptor (beta chain) was profiled in a study of blood T cell repertoires in COVID-19. This clone was observed a handful of times. V was cut by 0 bases and J by 5 bases, with 5 bases left in between. This CDR3 has 13 residues. Germline V gene data show CDR1 as SGHVS and CDR2 as FNYEAQ. The repertoire was sequenced with immunoSEQ multiplex PCR; TCRdb's copy has only in-frame clones and lacks some. Here the sample spans approximately 86,000 clones, around four fifths being singletons. The sequence derives from a middle-aged man with acute or convalescent COVID-19. The sequenced sample was peripheral blood. The V gene is TRBV7-6, the J gene TRBJ2-1, with no clear D. For the CDR3, the DNA is TGTGCCAGCAGCTTAGCTGAGAACAATGAGCAGTTCTTC. Translating gives CASSLAENNEQFF.